This T cell receptor (beta chain) was obtained from a study of T cell responses to AZD1222 COVID-19 vaccine. Study information: Second-dose intervals of approximately 4 or approximately 12 weeks were pooled. Study-wide points: Clonal diversity was possibly underestimated, and the donors were mostly white British, with more females.

Sequencing was performed with immunoSEQ multiplex PCR; in TCRdb, only in-frame clones are kept and a portion is missing. This table has about 99,000 clones, around nine tenths appearing once. This CDR3 has 16 amino acids. Per germline, CDR1 SGDLS and CDR2 YYNGEE. V lost 1 base and J lost 3; bases outside the gene matches: 9. As for this clone: Its antigen remains unidentified.

The clonotype comes from an adult in good health. The sequencing used peripheral blood, collected on day 0 of AZD1222 vaccination. The V call is TRBV9, the J call TRBJ1-1; 7 bases are a match to TRBD1. CDR3 DNA: TGTGCCAGCAGCGTACACCCGACAGGGAGGGACACTGAAGCTTTCTTT. Protein sequence: CASSVHPTGRDTEAFF.